The 9 T cell receptor beta chains given below trace back to one sample, sequenced in a study of blood T cell repertoires in COVID-19. Data came from immunoSEQ multiplex PCR; TCRdb stores just in-frame clones and leaves some out. The sample has over 130,000 clones; 80% to 90% are singletons. Material for sequencing was peripheral blood. The receptor source for this set is a man between 65 and 85 years old with acute or convalescent COVID-19.

This clone was detected once. The rearrangement joins TRBV27 to TRBJ2-2; the match to TRBD2 covers 7 bases. Per germline, CDR1 MNHEY and CDR2 SMNVEV (reference sequence). V lost 5 bases and J lost 4; bases outside the gene matches: 7. The CDR3 has 15 amino acids. Here the CDR3 DNA reads TGTGCCAGCAGTAAACGGGGAGGGGCCACCGGGGAGCTGTTTTTT. Translated: CASSKRGGATGELFF.

The J gene is TRBJ1-6, the V gene TRBV28, with a possible D match to TRBD1 (5 bases). CDR3 length: 13 residues. Germline lookup yields CDR1 MDHEN and CDR2 SYDVKM. V shed 5 bases and J shed 6 bases, with 8 bases lying between them. The CDR3 loop reads CASSLTANSPLHF. The CDR3 DNA follows: TGTGCCAGCAGTCTGACAGCTAATTCACCCCTCCACTTT.

This chain joins TRBV4-1 and TRBJ2-3, with D perhaps TRBD1 (6 bases). The CDR3 spans 15 residues. Germline V lookup: CDR1 MGHRA, CDR2 YSYEKL. The V gene lost 0 bases and the J gene lost 2 bases, with 9 bases spanning the gap. The CDR3 DNA sequence: TGCGCCAGCAGCCAAGATAGGGGGAACACAGATACGCAGTATTTT. Translation: CASSQDRGNTDTQYF.

The rearrangement links TRBV19 to TRBJ2-7; D ambiguous. Trimming stripped 0 bases from V and 5 bases from J, with 11 bases between. This CDR3 contains 14 residues. Germline V gene data show CDR1 as LNHDA and CDR2 as SQIVND (reference sequence). CDR3 DNA sequence: TGTGCCAGTAGTATAGATCTATACCGGGACGAGCAGTACTTC. Translation gives CASSIDLYRDEQYF.

The chain couples TRBV30 to TRBJ2-1; D not certain. Germline CDR1 and CDR2: GTSNPN and SVGIG (reference sequence). This CDR3 comprises 12 residues. Trimming shortened V by 2 bases and J by 12 bases, and 14 bases separated the two germline ends. The CDR3 region is CAWSSRNLRQFF. CDR3 DNA: TGTGCCTGGAGTTCCCGAAATTTGCGGCAGTTCTTC.

V is TRBV7-9 and J is TRBJ1-1; D is possibly TRBD1 (5 bases). The V end lost 3 bases, the J end lost 7 bases, and 9 bases lay between the germline ends. Per germline, CDR1 SEHNR and CDR2 FQNEAQ (reference sequence). The CDR3 is 12 residues long. The CDR3 DNA reads TGTGCCAGCAGCTTTGGGGCCAGTGAAGCTTTCTTT. Translated: CASSFGASEAFF.

The chain combines TRBV3-1 (or the pseudogene TRBV3-2) with TRBJ2-3, with 10 bases aligning to TRBD2. Germline V gene data show CDR1 as LGHDT and CDR2 as YNNKEL (reference sequence). CDR3 length: 17 residues. The trim removed 0 bases at V and 4 bases at J, leaving 7 bases unmatched. The chain's CDR3 is CASSQDRIAGGADTQYF. The DNA of the CDR3 is TGTGCCAGCAGCCAAGATCGTATAGCGGGAGGTGCAGATACGCAGTATTTT.

Here the CDR3 reads CASSIRTSYEQYF. CDR3 coding DNA: TGTGCCAGTAGTATCCGAACTAGCTACGAGCAGTACTTC. The chain uses TRBV19 and TRBJ2-7, with D tentatively TRBD2 (5 bases). Deletions cut 3 bases from V and 3 bases from J, with 9 bases between. This CDR3 has 13 amino acids. The V gene's germline CDR1 is LNHDA and CDR2 SQIVND (reference sequence).

J is TRBJ2-2 and V is TRBV5-1, with 10 nucleotides matching TRBD2. With 5 bases clipped from V and 5 bases from J, the junction kept 12 bases outside the gene matches. The CDR3 contains 17 residues. Germline CDR1 SGHRS, CDR2 YFSETQ. The CDR3 region is CASREGAGGPRTGELFF. The CDR3 coding sequence is TGCGCCAGCAGAGAGGGAGCGGGAGGGCCTAGGACCGGGGAGCTGTTTTTT.